This TCR beta chain was retrieved from a study of CD8 T cells in ankylosing spondylitis. Points from the study as a whole: A motif of 7 to 9 highly homologous TCR beta variants was seen as apparently characteristic of ankylosing spondylitis blood.

In making TCR beta libraries, quantitative 5'-RACE with molecular barcodes was used. TCRdb re-called the 5' RACE reads with MiXCR, one entry per CDR3 protein. The table includes fewer than 750,000 distinct CDR3 sequences, roughly 19% detected once. Germline V lookup: CDR1 MDHEN, CDR2 SYDVKM. The CDR3 has 15 residues. With regard to this clonotype: Its antigen is still unknown. The germline gene is not matched at one end of the junction; a read error may be the cause.

The TCR comes from a male donor with ankylosing spondylitis. The rearrangement links TRBV28 to TRBJ2-7; 12 nucleotides match TRBD1. The sequenced sample consisted of blood, either unsorted or a sorted T cell fraction (not recorded which). The CDR3 protein is CASSLGTGGSHEQYF. The CDR3 DNA is TGTGCCAGCTCCCTAGGGACAGGGGGCTCCCACGAGCAGTACTTC.